This T cell receptor beta chain was captured in a study of cytomegalovirus exposure and HLA in healthy donors. Study observations and caveats: A few chains tied to CMV proved CMV antigen-specific in vitro. Investigators reported under 200 TCR beta chains as tied to cytomegalovirus.

Regarding this clone: No antigen is known for it.

Trimming removed 0 bases from V and 5 bases from J; junction bases left unmatched: 9. The CDR3 contains 17 residues. Germline assignment: CDR1 SGHNT and CDR2 YYREEE (reference sequence). Primers for the PCR totalled 60 Vbeta and 13 Jbeta. Clones were read by immunoSEQ multiplex PCR, and TCRdb kept only the in-frame ones, dropping some. The sample has about 110,000 clones; about four fifths are singletons. The V and J genes are TRBV5-4 and TRBJ2-2; 8 nucleotides line up with TRBD2. The receptor comes from a woman aged 60 to 75 in good health and CMV-seropositive. Sample: PBMCs. CDR3 coding DNA: TGTGCCAGCAGCTTGGCCAAAAGCGGGAGAGGAACCGGGGAGCTGTTTTTT. Translation: CASSLAKSGRGTGELFF.